Sequencing of this TCR beta chain was carried out in a study of blood T cell repertoires in COVID-19 (dated by TCRdb to 2020 to 2021). Looking at the study overall: ImmuneRACE Cohort 3 recovered participants were defined by two consecutive negative NP/OP PCR tests, healthcare professional clearance, or symptom resolution. Where available, HLA class I and class II types were obtained from metadata supplied by the sample provider rather than from assay-based typing. Subjects who had been exposed to COVID-19, were actively infected with it, or had recovered from it provided the deeply sampled blood TCRbeta repertoires that made up the dataset. Samples came from the ongoing ImmuneRACE study (first 160 participants) plus 1,254 subjects from 6 global collaborators. The prospective study material was composed of cDNA or gDNA derived from T cells, B-cell-depleted T cells, or PBMCs. Nearly every sample came with metadata listing a de-identified subject ID, COVID-19 status, age in years and sex. A freely available public database, intended as a resource for researchers studying the immune response to SARS-CoV-2, is where the repertoires were released. Collaborator samples came from the United States, Italy and Spain and covered acute and convalescent phases of COVID-19. Results the study describes overall, beyond this receptor: How much clinical and demographic metadata was included differed by source and by participant, and the metadata was provided uncurated.

A word on this clone: The target of this receptor is not known. No much larger clone exists at a distance of one base, and base qualities are not known.

Enrolling through a virtual design, the prospective study's participants ranged in age from roughly 18 to 100 years and lived across about two dozen United States geographic areas. In the prospective study, participants were assigned to cohorts based on the clinical history participants reported in a screening survey and a study questionnaire. Each participant in the prospective study had whole blood, serum and a nasopharyngeal or oropharyngeal swab collected by mobile phlebotomists. Over a 2-month period, participants in the prospective study had the option of providing additional blood draws and questionnaires. Before DNA extraction, prospective study blood samples were shipped either frozen or at room temperature. V is trimmed back by 0 bases and J by 4 bases, and the junction contains 5 bases that no gene match accounts for. According to the germline V gene (reference sequence), CDR1 reads GTSNPN and CDR2 reads SVGIG. The CDR3 numbers 15 residues from cysteine through phenylalanine. CDR3 DNA only is kept here, 45 bases in frame from base 1.

The immunoSEQ Assay, a bias-controlled multiplex PCR, was used to amplify TCRbeta CDR3 regions from genomic DNA. As for how the authors treated the data: Within the assay, amplification of reference gene primers was used to estimate how many nucleated cells each sample contained. Sequence reads were collapsed and filtered to measure the absolute abundance of every unique TCRbeta CDR3 rearrangement. For each sample, productive Simpson clonality was calculated as the square root of Simpson's diversity index across productive rearrangements. What TCRdb holds here is the immuneACCESS table cut down to in-frame rearrangements. Part of the clones is not present; checked against another copy, under half of the missing clones reflect an unresolved V gene, and the others are unexplained. The V and J calls and clone size were taken over from that table, and D and trimming were inferred from the DNA. The table for this sample lists over 250,000 clones; around nine tenths of them were counted only once. The ten largest clones add up to approximately 2% of the sample.

This receptor was identified in a woman aged 55-75 years in a cohort exposed to, infected with or recovered from COVID-19 (not recorded which). In this chain, TRBV30 is recombined with TRBJ2-1; 8 nucleotides in the junction match TRBD2. The specimen was PBMCs or T cells enriched from blood (not recorded which). DNA sequence: TGTGCCTGGAGTGTACTAAGCGGGAGATACAATGAGCAGTTCTTC. Its coded protein is CAWSVLSGRYNEQFF.